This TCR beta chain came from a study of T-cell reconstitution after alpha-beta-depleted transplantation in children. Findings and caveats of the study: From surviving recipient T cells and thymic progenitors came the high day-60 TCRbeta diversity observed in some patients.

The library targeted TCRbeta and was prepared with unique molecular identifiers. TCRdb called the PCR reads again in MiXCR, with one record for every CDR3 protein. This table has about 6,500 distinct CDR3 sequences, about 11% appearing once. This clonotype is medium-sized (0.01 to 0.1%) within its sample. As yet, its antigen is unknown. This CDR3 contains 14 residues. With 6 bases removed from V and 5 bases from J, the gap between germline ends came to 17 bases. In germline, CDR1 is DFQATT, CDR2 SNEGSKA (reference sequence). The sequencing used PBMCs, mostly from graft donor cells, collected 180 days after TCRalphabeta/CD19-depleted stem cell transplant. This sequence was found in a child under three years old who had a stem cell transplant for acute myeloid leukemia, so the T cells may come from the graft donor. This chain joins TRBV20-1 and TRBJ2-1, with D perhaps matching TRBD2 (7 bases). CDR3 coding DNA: TGCAGTGCCAACCGCGGGGGCCGAAACAATGAGCAGTTCTTC. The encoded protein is CSANRGGRNNEQFF.